This entry is about one T cell receptor (beta chain). Its antigen is not known. The sample is drawn from a study of regulatory T cells in long-lasting Graves disease. Study-level points and caveats: The work looked only at peripheral blood and did not look at thyroid tissue.

Library construction for TCR beta used iRepertoire HTBI primers and Arm-PCR of CDR3 regions. In TCRdb, the multiplex PCR reads were re-called with MiXCR into one record per CDR3 protein. Of 400,000 to 500,000 distinct CDR3 sequences listed, roughly 15% are singletons. The time point is: newly diagnosed GD, antithyroid drugs for less than 3 months. The TCR library was prepared using RNA isolated from PBMCs. Graves' disease diagnoses used American Thyroid Association guidelines. CDR1 and CDR2 (germline): ENHRY, SYGVKD. J was trimmed by 1 base and V by 5 bases; bases with no gene match: 6. This CDR3 region has 17 residues. The data also belong to a second study, concerning T cells in Graves' hyperthyroidism and ophthalmopathy.

The sequence came from a woman aged 45-60 years with Graves disease. The rearrangement links TRBV10-3 to TRBJ2-3; 13 nucleotides match TRBD2. The starting material was peripheral blood mononuclear cells (PBMCs), obtained at new diagnosis, from a patient treated with antithyroid drugs. The CDR3 sequence is CAISLGLAGVGTDTQYF. CDR3 nucleotides: TGTGCCATCAGTTTAGGACTAGCGGGAGTCGGCACAGATACGCAGTATTTT.